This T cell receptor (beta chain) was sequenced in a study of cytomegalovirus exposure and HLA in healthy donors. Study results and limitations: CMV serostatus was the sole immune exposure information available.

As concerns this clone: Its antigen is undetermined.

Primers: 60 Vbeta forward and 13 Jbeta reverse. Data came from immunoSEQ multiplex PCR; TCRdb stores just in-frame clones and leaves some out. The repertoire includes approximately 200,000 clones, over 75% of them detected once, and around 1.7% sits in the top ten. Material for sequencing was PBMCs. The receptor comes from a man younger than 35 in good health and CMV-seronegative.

CDR3 sequence reads: CASSFFLRGQTSEQYF. In nucleotides, the CDR3 is TGTGCCAGCAGTTTCTTCCTACGGGGACAAACTTCCGAGCAGTACTTC. The rearrangement joins TRBV27 to TRBJ2-7, with D perhaps TRBD1 (6 bases). Deletions cut 3 bases from V and 6 bases from J, with 21 bases between. Germline V gene data show CDR1 as MNHEY and CDR2 as SMNVEV (reference sequence). The CDR3 runs to 16 residues.